The entry that follows covers one T cell receptor beta chain sequence. Its antigen is not identified. Clones were sequenced by immunoSEQ multiplex PCR, and TCRdb holds only the in-frame ones, with some missing. The sample includes about half a million clones, 70% to 90% of them seen just once. Per germline, CDR1 MGHDK and CDR2 SYGVNS. Trimming stripped 6 bases from V and 7 bases from J, with 15 bases between. This CDR3 region has 13 residues. Treatment reported: about 20 received Ad26.COV2.S at low or high dose, single or two shots; about 5 received placebo; per-sample allocation not given. Collection of the samples took place on day 63 after the first injection of vaccine or placebo. These data belong to a study of Ad26.COV2.S vaccination and SARS-CoV-2 variants. Findings and limits, study-wide: Recipients of either vaccine or placebo displayed similar breadth of non-spike TCRs. Overall T cell responses may have been underestimated by the analyses of TCR breadth and depth.

V usage is TRBV25-1 and J usage is TRBJ1-2, with D unclear. The TCR originated in a person aged 18-60 years who received the Ad26.COV2.S COVID-19 vaccine or a placebo. The sequences come from peripheral blood, collected in a trial of Ad26.COV2.S vaccine versus placebo. CDR3 region: CASRGSVAGGYTF. DNA for the CDR3: TGTGCCAGCAGGGGGTCGGTTGCTGGTGGCTACACCTTC.